This T cell receptor beta chain was recorded in a study of T cells after yellow fever vaccination. Each CDR3 protein is one row after TCRdb ran MiXCR on the 5' RACE reads. The table has 300,000 to 450,000 distinct CDR3 sequences, about 7.8% seen once. This clonotype came up a few times. The antigen is not known. Study results and limitations: The booster saw the reappearance of most primary-vaccination clones (around 96% CD4, less than 90% CD8).

The material sequenced was PBMCs, taken roughly 47 days after the first yellow fever vaccination. This receptor was identified in a man in his late teens or twenties who received the YFV17D yellow fever vaccine.

Written as DNA, the CDR3 is TGCAGCGCTCAGGACCTCCTCGTGGAGACCCAGTACTTC. Translated: CSAQDLLVETQYF. J is TRBJ2-5 and V is TRBV20-1, with D unclear. Germline V lookup: CDR1 DFQATT, CDR2 SNEGSKA (reference sequence). The CDR3 sequence is 13 residues long.